The 12 T cell receptor beta chains given below trace back to one sample, sequenced in a study of blood T cell repertoires in COVID-19. Clones were read by immunoSEQ multiplex PCR, and TCRdb kept only the in-frame ones, dropping some. There are around 250,000 clones in the sample; about nine tenths occur only once, and about 0.94% lies in the top ten. The sequenced sample was peripheral blood. The receptors originated from a woman between 40 and 50 years old who had recovered from COVID-19.

V usage is TRBV4-1 and J usage is TRBJ1-5; maybe TRBD1 (6 bases). Germline V CDR1 and CDR2: MGHRA, YSYEKL. V lost 3 bases and J lost 4, with 16 bases in between. The CDR3 contains 16 residues. DNA for the CDR3: TGCGCCAGCAGCCAGGGGGACACCCGAGGGAATCAGCCCCAGCATTTT. Its translation: CASSQGDTRGNQPQHF.

This clone was observed once. The chain employs TRBV19 and TRBJ2-5; weak D call: TRBD1 (5 bases). Trimming took off 6 bases at V and 1 base at J, with 9 bases between the two ends. The CDR3 has 13 residues. The germline V gene has CDR1 LNHDA and CDR2 SQIVND (reference sequence). The DNA for the CDR3 is TGTGCCAGTAGGCCGACAGCCCAAGAGACCCAGTACTTC. Its translation is CASRPTAQETQYF.

The V and J genes are TRBV6-5 and TRBJ2-4; D unresolved. The CDR3 runs to 12 residues. Trimming took 6 bases from V and 9 from J, leaving 12 bases between them. Germline V CDR1 and CDR2: MNHEY, SVGAGI. CDR3 nucleotides: TGTGCCAGCAGCTCGGTATCAGGCATTCAGTACTTC. It encodes CASSSVSGIQYF.

The rearrangement joins TRBV27 to TRBJ2-5; the D gene is possibly TRBD2 (5 bases). Deletions cut 6 bases from V and 0 bases from J, with 11 bases between. The CDR3 length is 14 residues. Germline V gene data show CDR1 as MNHEY and CDR2 as SMNVEV (reference sequence). Here the CDR3 reads CASREAGYQETQYF. The CDR3 bases are TGTGCCAGCAGGGAGGCAGGTTACCAAGAGACCCAGTACTTC.

The chain employs TRBV30 and TRBJ2-1; maybe TRBD2 (6 bases). The CDR3 is made up of 13 amino acids. Per germline, CDR1 GTSNPN and CDR2 SVGIG (reference sequence). The V end lost 0 bases, the J end lost 13 bases, and 16 bases lay between the germline ends. Here the CDR3 reads CAWSVLGVAVQFF. In DNA, the CDR3 is TGTGCCTGGAGTGTACTCGGGGTAGCGGTACAGTTCTTC.

V is TRBV5-4 and J is TRBJ1-3; D is ambiguous. Deletions cut 0 bases from V and 0 bases from J, with 4 bases between. This CDR3 region has 14 residues. CDR1 is SGHNT, CDR2 YYREEE, per germline (reference sequence). CDR3 sequence reads: CASSLDSSGNTIYF. As DNA, the CDR3 is TGTGCCAGCAGCTTGGACAGCTCTGGAAACACCATATATTTT.

The DNA of the CDR3 is TGTGCCAGCAGTTACTCTGCGGCCCCTGAAGCTTTCTTT. Protein sequence: CASSYSAAPEAFF. The chain has TRBV6-6 and TRBJ1-1; D gene ambiguous. The ends were cut back, 0 bases at V and 6 bases at J, with 8 bases in the middle. This CDR3 is 13 amino acids long. Germline CDR1 MNHNY, CDR2 SVGAGI (reference sequence).

This clone was observed a few times. This sequence joins TRBV5-1 and TRBJ2-2, with TRBD2 identical over 10 bases. After removal of 4 bases from V and 8 bases from J, the junction contained 14 bases not matched to a gene. This CDR3 is built from 17 residues. Germline V CDR1 and CDR2: SGHRS, YFSETQ. This CDR3 reads CASSPSAGGSSPGELFF. CDR3 DNA sequence: TGCGCCAGCAGCCCCTCAGCGGGAGGGTCGAGCCCGGGGGAGCTGTTTTTT.

This chain's CDR3 is CASSQVGGGAGVLYQETQYF. As DNA, the CDR3 is TGTGCCAGCAGCCAAGTAGGAGGCGGAGCGGGAGTTCTGTACCAAGAGACCCAGTACTTC. The rearrangement joins TRBV14 to TRBJ2-5; TRBD2 aligns across 8 bases. From germline, CDR1 is SGHDN and CDR2 FVKESK. With V trimmed by 1 base and J by 0 bases, 16 bases remained unmatched. The CDR3 contains 20 residues.

The genes are TRBV4-1 and TRBJ2-7; 12 bases are shared with TRBD2. The germline V gene has CDR1 MGHRA and CDR2 YSYEKL. There are 18 residues in the CDR3. Trimming cost V 4 bases and J 5 bases; bases outside gene matches: 15. The CDR3 DNA sequence: TGCGCCAGCAGCCGCGGCGGACTAGCGGGGCCCTTCGGGGACGAGCAGTACTTC. It codes for CASSRGGLAGPFGDEQYF.

The gene calls are TRBV12-3 or TRBV12-4 and TRBJ2-5, with TRBD2 matching 7 bases. V lost 6 bases and J lost 4; bases outside the gene matches: 5. This CDR3 spans 13 amino acids. CDR3 DNA sequence: TGTGCCAGCAGCCGGGGCGGGGGAGAGACCCAGTACTTC. Its protein is CASSRGGGETQYF.

There are a few counts of this clone. This rearrangement joins TRBV7-9 to TRBJ2-1, with TRBD2 identical over 11 bases. Trimming at V came to 5 bases and at J to 4 bases, leaving 7 bases not matched to a gene. CDR3 length: 16 amino acids. CDR1 is SEHNR, CDR2 FQNEAQ, per germline (reference sequence). Here the CDR3 reads CASSPRGTSGYNEQFF. The CDR3, as DNA: TGTGCCAGCAGCCCCCGGGGGACTAGCGGTTACAATGAGCAGTTCTTC.